A single sample is the source of the 17 T cell receptor beta chains below, sequenced in a study of memory CD4+ T cells and cytomegalovirus serostatus. Single viable CD3+CD4+CD8-CD45RO+ cells were sorted as the memory CD4+ T cells. Sequencing was performed with immunoSEQ multiplex PCR; in TCRdb, only in-frame clones are kept and a portion is missing. The sample records some 65,000 clones, 80% being singletons. Sample: memory CD4+ T cells from blood. These receptor sequences come from an adult in good health and CMV-seronegative. Some clones in this sample may be carry-over from other donors' samples.

The genes are TRBV10-3 and TRBJ1-5, with TRBD1 identical over 10 bases. Germline V lookup: CDR1 ENHRY, CDR2 SYGVKD. This CDR3 contains 15 residues. J lost 4 bases, V lost 2 bases, and 2 bases had no gene match. The CDR3 DNA is TGTGCCATCAGTGAGAAGGGACAGGGGAATCAGCCCCAGCATTTT. Translating gives CAISEKGQGNQPQHF.

The chain combines TRBV11-2 with TRBJ1-3; D unresolved. CDR3 size: 15 residues. CDR1 is SGHAT, CDR2 FQNNGV, per germline. Trimming removed 5 bases from V and 2 bases from J, with 13 bases in between. CDR3 region: CASSPTNLPGNTIYF. In nucleotides, the CDR3 is TGTGCCAGCAGCCCAACAAATCTTCCTGGAAACACCATATATTTT.

J is TRBJ1-5 and V is TRBV19; D remains unclear. Per germline, CDR1 LNHDA and CDR2 SQIVND (reference sequence). The length of the CDR3 is 12 residues. The ends were cut back, 6 bases at V and 3 bases at J, with 6 bases in the middle. CDR3 sequence (DNA): TGTGCCAGTAGCTATTCCAATCAGCCCCAGCATTTT. Translated: CASSYSNQPQHF.

The V and J genes are TRBV7-2 and TRBJ2-3, with D possibly being TRBD2 (5 bases). V was clipped by 5 bases and J by 2 bases, with 17 bases between them. The CDR3 spans 16 residues. The germline V gene encodes CDR1 SGHTA and CDR2 FQGNSA. DNA for the CDR3: TGTGCCAGCAGCCCCCGGAGGAGCGAGGCCACAGATACGCAGTATTTT. This encodes CASSPRRSEATDTQYF.

CDR3 in amino acids: CAWSVPPAETQYF. The CDR3 DNA reads as TGTGCCTGGAGTGTACCTCCTGCGGAGACCCAGTACTTC. The rearrangement links TRBV30 to TRBJ2-5; no definite D call. This CDR3 is built from 13 residues. Trimming removed 0 bases from V and 5 bases from J, with 10 bases in between. Germline V gene sequence: CDR1 GTSNPN, CDR2 SVGIG (reference sequence).

This chain connects TRBV7-8 to TRBJ1-2; D possibly corresponds to TRBD1 (5 bases). The V gene lost 4 bases and the J gene lost 7 bases, with 16 bases spanning the gap. The CDR3 is 14 residues long. The germline V gene has CDR1 SGHVS and CDR2 FQNEAQ. The CDR3 nucleotides read TGTGCCAGCAGCTGGGTCAGGGAACCCGGTGGCTACACCTTC. It is translated as CASSWVREPGGYTF.

V gene TRBV29-1 combines with J gene TRBJ1-3, with D uncertain. V was cut by 3 bases and J by 3 bases, with 6 bases left in between. Germline-derived CDR1 and CDR2 are SQVTM and ANQGSEA. This CDR3 comprises 12 residues. The CDR3, as DNA: TGCAGCGTTGAGAGCAGTGGAAACACCATATATTTT. This sequence encodes CSVESSGNTIYF.

There are a few counts of this clone. This CDR3 reads CASSFGQEEGPLHF. The CDR3 coding sequence is TGCGCCAGCAGCTTTGGACAGGAAGAAGGGCCCCTCCACTTT. The chain employs TRBV5-1 and TRBJ1-6; 7 bases map to TRBD1. The V segment lost 2 bases and the J segment 13 bases; nucleotides outside the gene matches: 9. Germline V gene data show CDR1 as SGHRS and CDR2 as YFSETQ. CDR3 length equals 14 residues.

This clone qualifies as medium-sized. The rearrangement uses TRBV5-1 and TRBJ2-7; tentatively, D is TRBD1 (6 bases). Between the trimmed V and J ends, which lost 4 bases and 6 bases, there was a span of 17 bases. Germline V lookup: CDR1 SGHRS, CDR2 YFSETQ. This CDR3 spans 14 amino acids. The CDR3: CASSQVHRESEQYF. The CDR3 coding sequence is TGCGCCAGCAGCCAAGTTCACAGGGAGTCCGAGCAGTACTTC.

V and J are TRBV4-1 and TRBJ2-5; a weak D match, TRBD2 (7 bases). Per germline, CDR1 MGHRA and CDR2 YSYEKL. V was clipped by 4 bases and J by 1 base, with 13 bases between them. This CDR3 spans 15 amino acids. The CDR3 region is CASSPRGQPQETQYF. For the CDR3, the DNA is TGCGCCAGCAGCCCGCGGGGGCAACCCCAAGAGACCCAGTACTTC.

The rearrangement uses TRBV19 and TRBJ1-2; no clear D. This CDR3 region has 14 residues. CDR1 and CDR2 (germline): LNHDA, SQIVND (reference sequence). The ends were cut back, 2 bases at V and 7 bases at J, with 14 bases in the middle. The CDR3 is CASSIKNPPAGYTF. The CDR3 DNA reads TGTGCCAGTAGTATAAAAAACCCGCCGGCTGGCTACACCTTC.

The chain uses TRBV7-9 and TRBJ2-2; D remains unclear. CDR3 length: 13 amino acids. The V and J ends lost 3 bases and 3 bases respectively, with 5 bases between them. Germline V CDR1 and CDR2: SEHNR, FQNEAQ (reference sequence). DNA of the CDR3: TGTGCCAGCAGCTTGTTCGACACCGGGGAGCTGTTTTTT. Its translation is CASSLFDTGELFF.

V and J are TRBV28 and TRBJ2-7; the D is unclear. Trimming took 1 base from V and 4 from J, leaving 11 bases between them. The germline gives CDR1 MDHEN, CDR2 SYDVKM. This CDR3 is 14 amino acids long. In nucleotides, the CDR3 is TGTGCCAGCAGTTTATCCGGGTCTGGTTACGAGCAGTACTTC. Amino acids: CASSLSGSGYEQYF.

The chain uses TRBV27 and TRBJ1-6; D is ambiguous. Trimming removed 5 bases at V and 4 bases at J, with 15 bases between. Per germline, CDR1 MNHEY and CDR2 SMNVEV (reference sequence). This CDR3 is built from 16 residues. The CDR3 region is CASSTTSLGYNSPLHF. DNA for the CDR3: TGTGCCAGCAGTACCACAAGCCTCGGATATAATTCACCCCTCCACTTT.

The rearrangement uses TRBV4-1 and TRBJ1-3; TRBD1 is a possible D gene (5 bases). The CDR3 sequence is 16 residues long. The V gene lost 3 bases and the J gene lost 1 base, with 13 bases spanning the gap. Germline loops: CDR1 MGHRA, CDR2 YSYEKL. The DNA for the CDR3 is TGCGCCAGCAGCCAGGGGGTAGGAAGGTCTGGAAACACCATATATTTT. It codes for CASSQGVGRSGNTIYF.

This rearrangement joins TRBV5-1 to TRBJ1-3; TRBD1 matches at 8 bases. The ends lost 4 bases at V and 4 bases at J; junction bases unmatched: 7. The CDR3 spans 15 residues. Germline CDR1 SGHRS, CDR2 YFSETQ. CDR3 protein: CASSEWTGIGNTIYF. The CDR3 nucleotides are TGCGCCAGCAGCGAATGGACAGGGATAGGAAACACCATATATTTT.

This chain links TRBV5-6 with TRBJ1-5; D call uncertain. The germline V gene encodes CDR1 SGHDT and CDR2 YYEEEE. With 0 bases removed from V and 5 bases from J, the gap between germline ends came to 6 bases. The CDR3 is 13 amino acids. Written as DNA, the CDR3 is TGTGCCAGCAGCTTGGGAGGTTATCAGCCCCAGCATTTT. As protein: CASSLGGYQPQHF.